This T cell receptor (beta chain) was profiled in a study of CD8+ T cells in alopecia areata. Findings of the study overall: Amid tofacitinib therapy, many expanded lesional clones stayed present in scalp and blood. Both scalp clonality and the expanded CD8+ clones among the top 100 showed a significant decrease with tofacitinib.

Treatment of the sample: oral pan-JAK inhibitor, 5-10 mg twice daily. Remarks on this clone: Its antigen remains unknown.

Reverse transcription of extracted RNA yielded cDNA, which provided the sequencing template. Here immunoSEQ multiplex PCR was the method, and the copy in TCRdb shows in-frame clones only, minus some. The data show 210,000 or so clones, roughly three fifths seen once. CDR3 length equals 14 residues. The V gene's germline CDR1 is SGHAT and CDR2 FQNNGV. V was pared by 1 base and J by 2 bases, with 8 bases between. Sequenced here: CD4+ T cells sorted from blood, sampled between weeks 44 and 45, from a patient treated with tofacitinib. The TCR was taken from a human donor with alopecia areata. The genes are TRBV11-2 and TRBJ1-1; no definite D call. CDR3 nucleotide sequence: TGTGCCAGCAGCTTAGGAACAGCCAACACTGAAGCTTTCTTT. Translation gives CASSLGTANTEAFF.